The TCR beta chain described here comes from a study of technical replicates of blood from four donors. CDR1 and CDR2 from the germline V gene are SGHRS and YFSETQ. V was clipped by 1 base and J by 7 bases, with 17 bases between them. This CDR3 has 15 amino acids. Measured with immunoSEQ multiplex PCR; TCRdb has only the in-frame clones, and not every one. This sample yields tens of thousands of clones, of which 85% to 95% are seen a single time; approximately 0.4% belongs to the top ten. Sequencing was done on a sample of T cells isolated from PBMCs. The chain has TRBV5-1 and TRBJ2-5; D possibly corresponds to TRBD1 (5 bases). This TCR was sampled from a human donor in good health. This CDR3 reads CASSLSQGHMGTQYF. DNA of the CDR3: TGCGCCAGCAGCTTGTCCCAAGGACACATGGGGACCCAGTACTTC. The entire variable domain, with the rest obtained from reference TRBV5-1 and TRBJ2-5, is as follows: KAGVTQTPRYLIKTRGQQVTLSCSPISGHRSVSWYQQTPGQGLQFLFEYFSETQRNKGNFPGRFSGRQFSNSRSEMNVSTLELGDSALYLCASSLSQGHMGTQYFGPGTRLLVL.